These 32 T cell receptor beta chains were all obtained from the same sample, sequenced in a study of blood T cells in healthy people across ages (dated by TCRdb to the mid-2010s). Library preparation was by 5' RACE. TCRdb records Illumina HiSeq 2500 as the sequencer. A second PCR of roughly 7 to 11 cycles was performed with a sample-barcoded 5' primer and a J-beta primer mix. TCRdb reprocessing: public reads trimmed at Q25 with fastp, clones called with MiXCR, in-frame beta chains kept. Rows matching on CDR3 protein sequence are summarized as one entry with the most common DNA and genes. This sample gives about 1.7 million distinct CDR3 sequences in total; roughly 30% of them show up just once. The ten biggest clones cover roughly 8% of the sample. The specimen was blood. Source of these receptors: a woman in her 30s in good health.

This clonotype was seen a few times. The junction and the germline gene differ at one end; a read error may be behind it. The V and J genes are TRBV5-1 and TRBJ2-6; TRBD1 is a possible D gene (5 bases). CDR1 is SGHRS and CDR2 is YFSETQ in the germline V gene. CDR3 size: 16 residues. CDR3 coding DNA: TGCGCCAGCAGCTTGGAGCCGGGCCCTGGGGCCGACGTCCTGACTTTC. It translates to CASSLEPGPGADVLTF.

This clonotype was detected a few times. The chain combines TRBV27 with TRBJ2-1, with 12 bases fitting TRBD2. V shed 1 base, J shed 5 bases, and the junction held 18 bases outside the gene matches. Germline V gene data show CDR1 as MNHEY and CDR2 as SMNVEV (reference sequence). This CDR3 is built from 21 residues. This CDR3 is CASSLFLPASGGAGGDNEQFF. In DNA, the CDR3 is TGTGCCAGCAGTTTATTCTTACCGGCTAGCGGGGGGGCTGGCGGGGACAATGAGCAGTTCTTC.

The V gene is TRBV4-3, the J gene TRBJ2-3; the D gene is possibly TRBD2 (5 bases). The germline V gene has CDR1 LGHNA and CDR2 YSLEER. The CDR3 has 16 residues. V shed 0 bases and J shed 11 bases, with 21 bases lying between them. The CDR3 nucleotides read TGCGCCAGCAGCCAAGAGTACCGGGGATCCACAGATGTGCAGTATTTT. Its protein is CASSQEYRGSTDVQYF.

This clonotype was counted many times. The rearrangement joins TRBV27 to TRBJ2-7; a weak D match, TRBD2 (6 bases). Germline V lookup: CDR1 MNHEY, CDR2 SMNVEV (reference sequence). The V end lost 5 bases, the J end lost 3 bases, and 14 bases lay between the germline ends. This CDR3 contains 14 residues. Written as DNA, the CDR3 is TGTGCCAGCAGTATAACCGGGAGCTACTACGAGCAGTACTTC. Amino acids: CASSITGSYYEQYF.

A remark on this clonotype: An end of the junction differs from the germline gene, which may be a read error. The chain couples TRBV12-3 or TRBV12-4 to TRBJ2-1, with TRBD2 identical over 9 bases. This CDR3 is 14 amino acids long. The CDR3 protein is CANSLAGVGGEQFF. Here the CDR3 DNA reads TGTGCCAACAGTTTAGCGGGGGTTGGGGGTGAGCAGTTCTTC.

The chain uses TRBV29-1 and TRBJ2-7; 8 nucleotides align to TRBD1. V lost 4 bases and J lost 3; bases outside the gene matches: 5. Per the germline V gene, CDR1 is SQVTM and CDR2 is ANQGSEA. The CDR3 has 13 amino acids. The CDR3 sequence is CSVGQGLGYEQYF. CDR3 DNA sequence: TGCAGCGTTGGACAGGGGCTTGGCTACGAGCAGTACTTC.

CDR3 sequence reads: CAISETSGGAEQYF. Here the CDR3 DNA reads TGTGCCATCAGTGAGACTAGCGGGGGGGCCGAGCAGTACTTC. The chain couples TRBV10-3 to TRBJ2-5; 13 bases are a match to TRBD2. The end of the DNA aligns better with TRBJ2-7, so the J call may be wrong. CDR1 is ENHRY and CDR2 is SYGVKD in the germline V gene. This CDR3 region has 14 residues.

A word on this clonotype: Its ends do not fully match the called genes, so a read error is possible. The rearrangement uses TRBV5-1 and TRBJ1-2; possibly TRBD1 for D (6 bases). The germline CDR1 and CDR2 sequences are SGHRS and YFSETQ. The CDR3 totals 14 residues. The CDR3 nucleotides are TGCGCCAGCAGCTTGGGGCAGGGGAACTATGGCTGCACCTTC. This encodes CASSLGQGNYGCTF.

The J gene is TRBJ2-5, the V gene TRBV4-1; 12 bases agree with TRBD1. In germline, CDR1 is MGHRA, CDR2 YSYEKL. This CDR3 is built from 16 residues. V was clipped by 3 bases and J by 3 bases; unmatched bases: 5. CDR3 sequence: CASSHVGQGAKETQYF. CDR3 sequence (DNA): TGCGCCAGCAGCCATGTGGGACAGGGGGCTAAAGAGACCCAGTACTTC.

The chain employs TRBV14 and TRBJ2-7, with D unresolved. The CDR3 sequence is 14 residues long. Germline CDR1 is SGHDN and CDR2 is FVKESK. Trimming stripped 3 bases from V and 0 bases from J, with 9 bases between. Here the CDR3 reads CASSQFQNSYEQYF. The CDR3 DNA follows: TGTGCCAGCAGCCAGTTCCAGAACTCCTACGAGCAGTACTTC.

This clonotype appeared a few times. J is TRBJ1-1 and V is TRBV3-1, with D possibly TRBD1 on 5 matching bases. The CDR3 extends over 15 amino acids. Germline CDR1 LGHDT, CDR2 YNNKEL (reference sequence). With 4 bases removed from V and 0 bases from J, the gap between germline ends came to 12 bases. The CDR3 nucleotides read TGTGCCAGCAGCCGGGGGTTCGGGATGAACACTGAAGCTTTCTTT. Amino acid sequence: CASSRGFGMNTEAFF. Variable domain in full (rest from reference TRBV3-1 and TRBJ1-1): DTAVSQTPKYLVTQMGNDKSIKCEQNLGHDTMYWYKQDSKKFLKIMFSYNNKELIINETVPNRFSPKSPDKAHLNLHINSLELGDSAVYFCASSRGFGMNTEAFFGQGTRLTVV.

The rearrangement uses TRBV12-3 or TRBV12-4 and TRBJ2-3; 8 nucleotides agree with TRBD2. The CDR3 runs to 15 residues. J gave up 4 bases and V 1 base, and 4 bases lay outside the gene matches. CDR3 sequence: CASSLGGRTADTQYF. The CDR3 region has the DNA TGTGCCAGCAGTTTAGGCGGGAGGACCGCAGATACGCAGTATTTT.

The chain joins TRBV9 to TRBJ2-5; D gene uncertain. The germline V and J ends were trimmed by 0 bases and 5 bases, with 17 bases remaining between them. CDR1 and CDR2 (germline): SGDLS, YYNGEE. This CDR3 has 16 residues. The CDR3 region is CASSVGPLTAGETQYF. As DNA, the CDR3 is TGTGCCAGCAGCGTAGGTCCCTTGACGGCCGGTGAGACCCAGTACTTC.

The V gene is TRBV28, the J gene TRBJ1-4; TRBD1 might be the D (6 bases). Deletions cut 0 bases from V and 7 bases from J, with 12 bases between. There are 15 residues in the CDR3. Germline V CDR1 and CDR2: MDHEN, SYDVKM. For the CDR3, the DNA is TGTGCCAGCAGTTTATGGGGGGGGCCCCTTGAAAAACTGTTTTTT. This codes for CASSLWGGPLEKLFF.

In this sample, this clonotype turned up a few times. V gene TRBV29-1 combines with J gene TRBJ2-5; 8 nucleotides agree with TRBD1. V shed 6 bases and J 2 bases; nucleotides not matched to a gene: 11. In germline, CDR1 is SQVTM, CDR2 ANQGSEA. This CDR3 is 15 amino acids long. CDR3 in amino acids: CSVAGGQGQQETQYF. CDR3 bases: TGCAGCGTGGCGGGCGGACAGGGACAACAAGAGACCCAGTACTTC.

The chain links TRBV28 to TRBJ2-2; 7 bases are shared with TRBD1. The CDR3 is 14 amino acids. Germline loops: CDR1 MDHEN, CDR2 SYDVKM. J was trimmed by 3 bases and V by 10 bases; bases with no gene match: 8. The CDR3 sequence: CATAGTVHTGELFF. The CDR3 nucleotides are TGTGCCACCGCCGGGACAGTCCACACCGGGGAGCTGTTTTTT.

This rearrangement joins TRBV7-6 to TRBJ1-2, with D tentatively TRBD1 (6 bases). There are 14 residues in the CDR3. Germline CDR1 is SGHVS and CDR2 is FNYEAQ. Trimming cost V 4 bases and J 2 bases, with 11 bases left between them. CDR3 amino acids: CASSSYTGNYGYTF. The CDR3 bases are TGTGCCAGCAGCTCTTACACAGGGAACTATGGCTACACCTTC.

Only one count was recorded for this clonotype. This chain connects TRBV7-2 to TRBJ2-7; D ambiguous. Germline assignment: CDR1 SGHTA and CDR2 FQGNSA. V shed 8 bases and J shed 5 bases, with 10 bases lying between them. The CDR3 has 11 amino acids. CDR3 nucleotide sequence: TGTGCCAGCGGCCAACTCGACGAGCAGTACTTC. It codes for CASGQLDEQYF.

The chain couples TRBV7-2 to TRBJ2-3; D remains unclear. Per the germline V gene, CDR1 is SGHTA and CDR2 is FQGNSA. This CDR3 has 13 residues. The V end was cut by 4 bases, the J end by 6 bases, with 11 bases between. The CDR3 here is CASSYSSRDTQYF. For the CDR3, the DNA is TGTGCCAGCAGCTATAGTAGTCGGGATACGCAGTATTTT.

The chain links TRBV7-8 to TRBJ1-1; no firm D call. The V and J ends lost 2 bases and 4 bases respectively, with 8 bases between them. Germline V CDR1 and CDR2: SGHVS, FQNEAQ. The CDR3 is made up of 13 amino acids. As DNA, the CDR3 is TGTGCCAGCAGCTTACTACAGTCCACTGAAGCTTTCTTT. It yields the protein CASSLLQSTEAFF. Full variable domain (outside the CDR3, taken from reference TRBV7-8 and TRBJ1-1): GAGVSQSPRYKVAKRGQDVALRCDPISGHVSLFWYQQALGQGPEFLTYFQNEAQLDKSGLPSDRFFAERPEGSVSTLKIQRTQQEDSAVYLCASSLLQSTEAFFGQGTRLTVV.

Comments on this clonotype: A much larger clone lies one base from this, so it may be a read error. The chain links TRBV9 to TRBJ2-5, with TRBD2 identical over 8 bases. The CDR3 extends over 15 amino acids. Germline lookup yields CDR1 SGDLS and CDR2 YYNGEE. V was clipped by 0 bases and J by 1 base; unmatched bases: 2. CDR3 DNA sequence: TGTGCCAGCAGCGTAGGGACTAGCACCCAAGAGACCCAGTACTTC. It yields the protein CASSVGTSTQETQYF.

On this clonotype: A much larger clone differs from this one at a single base, so this may be a read error. The rearrangement links TRBV5-1 to TRBJ2-7; perhaps TRBD1 as D (6 bases). Trimming took 4 bases from V and 6 from J, leaving 17 bases between them. The CDR3 is 14 amino acids. Looked up from germline, CDR1 is SGHRS and CDR2 is YFSETQ. The DNA for the CDR3 is TGCGCCAGCAGCGCCGAAGGGGGAACCTGCGAGCAGTACTTC. Encoded protein: CASSAEGGTCEQYF.

V usage is TRBV11-2 and J usage is TRBJ1-1; D gene uncertain. This CDR3 spans 14 amino acids. Trimming removed 8 bases at V and 1 base at J, with 14 bases between. CDR1 SGHAT and CDR2 FQNNGV come from the germline V gene. DNA for the CDR3: TGTGCCAGCGCGGGGTCGCAGGAGAACACTGAAGCTTTCTTT. Amino acid sequence: CASAGSQENTEAFF.

This clonotype was seen many times. V and J are TRBV6-5 and TRBJ2-5; D tentatively reads TRBD1 or TRBD2 (5 bases each). This CDR3 has 13 amino acids. Germline CDR1 and CDR2: MNHEY and SVGAGI. Trimming cost V 2 bases and J 4 bases, with 8 bases left between them. The chain's CDR3 is CASSYPGRETQYF. The CDR3 nucleotides are TGTGCCAGCAGTTACCCAGGGAGAGAGACCCAGTACTTC.

This clonotype occurred many times. This rearrangement joins TRBV25-1 to TRBJ2-6, with D unresolved. The CDR3 is 15 residues long. From germline, CDR1 is MGHDK and CDR2 SYGVNS. The V and J ends lost 5 bases and 1 base respectively, with 9 bases between them. Here the CDR3 DNA reads TGTGCCAGCAGTAGACAAGTTTCTGGGGCCAACGTCCTGACTTTC. Protein product: CASSRQVSGANVLTF.

The rearrangement uses TRBV20-1 and TRBJ2-3, with 10 bases matching TRBD2. CDR1 and CDR2 (germline): DFQATT, SNEGSKA (reference sequence). CDR3 length: 16 amino acids. V lost 0 bases to trimming and J lost 4 bases; unmatched junction nucleotides: 7. The CDR3 protein is CSAREASGGIADTQYF. The DNA for the CDR3 is TGCAGTGCTAGAGAGGCTAGCGGGGGTATCGCAGATACGCAGTATTTT.

The chain carries TRBV5-1 and TRBJ2-1; the D gene is possibly TRBD2 (6 bases). Germline CDR1 reads SGHRS; CDR2 reads YFSETQ. With 4 bases removed from V and 8 bases from J, the gap between germline ends came to 16 bases. This CDR3 is 14 amino acids long. In nucleotides, the CDR3 is TGCGCCAGCAGCCCAGGGCGCGGGGAGGATGAGCAGTTCTTC. Residues: CASSPGRGEDEQFF.

This clonotype was observed at least ten times. The rearrangement joins TRBV20-1 to TRBJ2-7; a weak D match, TRBD1 (6 bases). The germline CDR1 and CDR2 sequences are DFQATT and SNEGSKA (reference sequence). This CDR3 contains 13 residues. Trimming left V 6 bases short and J 3 bases short, with 15 bases between. CDR3 DNA sequence: TGCAGTGCCCCCCGAGGGACAAGCTACGAGCAGTACTTC. Protein product: CSAPRGTSYEQYF.

The chain couples TRBV7-7 to TRBJ1-4; D not resolved. Trimming removed 5 bases at V and 5 bases at J, with 12 bases between. Germline assignment: CDR1 SSHAT and CDR2 FNYEAQ (reference sequence). This CDR3 contains 14 residues. CDR3 amino acids: CASSAGNPNEKLFF. CDR3 DNA sequence: TGTGCCAGCAGCGCCGGGAACCCGAATGAAAAACTGTTTTTT.

The table lists this clonotype with a few counts. The chain recombines TRBV5-6 with TRBJ1-2, with unresolved D. The CDR3 is 15 residues long. Trimming removed 2 bases at V and 4 bases at J, with 15 bases between. The V gene's germline CDR1 is SGHDT and CDR2 YYEEEE. In DNA, the CDR3 is TGTGCCAGCAGCTTAGGAAGGAGAAGATCCTATGGCTACACCTTC. This sequence encodes CASSLGRRRSYGYTF.

This clonotype came up many times. This sequence joins TRBV5-1 and TRBJ2-1, with D possibly TRBD2 on 6 matching bases. Trimming took 4 bases from V and 0 from J, leaving 8 bases between them. Germline V CDR1 and CDR2: SGHRS, YFSETQ. The CDR3 is 14 residues long. CDR3 nucleotide sequence: TGCGCCAGCAGCCGGGGGAGCTCCTACAATGAGCAGTTCTTC. Translating gives CASSRGSSYNEQFF.

The genes are TRBV6-2 or TRBV6-3 and TRBJ2-3; 10 nucleotides line up with TRBD2. Per germline, CDR1 MNHEY and CDR2 SVGEGT. Losses at the gene ends were 2 bases for V and 0 bases for J; bases not matched to a gene: 5. The CDR3 runs 17 residues. The chain's CDR3 is CASSYRSGLASTDTQYF. In nucleotides, the CDR3 is TGTGCCAGCAGTTACCGTTCGGGACTAGCGAGCACAGATACGCAGTATTTT.